This TCR beta chain was found in a study of CD8 T cells in Susac syndrome. V was clipped by 0 bases and J by 4 bases, with 10 bases between them. Germline CDR1 SGHDT, CDR2 YYEEEE. The CDR3 runs to 14 residues. After extraction with the RNeasy kit, roughly 0.5 to 1 ug of the RNA was reverse transcribed using random hexamers. One entry per CDR3 protein results from TCRdb running MiXCR on the immunoSEQ multiplex PCR reads. The table shows around 160,000 distinct CDR3 sequences, with around 93% occurring only once. The rearrangement joins TRBV5-6 to TRBJ1-2; a possible D gene is TRBD1 (5 bases). This clonotype was obtained from a human donor in good health. Sequencing was carried out using CD4+ T cells from PBMCs. CDR3 in DNA: TGTGCCAGCAGCTTGGGCCTCGGGGGCTATGGCTACACCTTC. Protein product: CASSLGLGGYGYTF.